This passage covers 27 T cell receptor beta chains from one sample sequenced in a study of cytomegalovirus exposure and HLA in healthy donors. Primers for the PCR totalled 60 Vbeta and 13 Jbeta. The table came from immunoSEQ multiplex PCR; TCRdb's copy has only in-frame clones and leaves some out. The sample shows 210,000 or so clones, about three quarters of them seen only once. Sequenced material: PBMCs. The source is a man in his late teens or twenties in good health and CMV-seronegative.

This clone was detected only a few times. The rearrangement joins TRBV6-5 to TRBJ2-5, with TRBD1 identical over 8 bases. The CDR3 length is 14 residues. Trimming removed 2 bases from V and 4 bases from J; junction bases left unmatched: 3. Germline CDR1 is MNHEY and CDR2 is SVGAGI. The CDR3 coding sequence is TGTGCCAGCAGTTACCAGGGGGCAGGAGAGACCCAGTACTTC. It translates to CASSYQGAGETQYF.

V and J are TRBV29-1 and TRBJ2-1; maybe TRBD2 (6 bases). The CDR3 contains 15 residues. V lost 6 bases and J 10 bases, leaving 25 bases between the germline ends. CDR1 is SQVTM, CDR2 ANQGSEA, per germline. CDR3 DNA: TGCAGCGTGGAGGGTATCGTGGGGGTACAAAGCGAGCAGTTCTTC. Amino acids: CSVEGIVGVQSEQFF.

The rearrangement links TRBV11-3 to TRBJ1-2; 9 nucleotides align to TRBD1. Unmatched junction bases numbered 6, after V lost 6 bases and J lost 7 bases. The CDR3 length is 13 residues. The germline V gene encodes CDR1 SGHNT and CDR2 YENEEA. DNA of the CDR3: TGTGCCAGCAGGTTACAGGGGGCGCTTGGCTACACCTTC. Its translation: CASRLQGALGYTF.

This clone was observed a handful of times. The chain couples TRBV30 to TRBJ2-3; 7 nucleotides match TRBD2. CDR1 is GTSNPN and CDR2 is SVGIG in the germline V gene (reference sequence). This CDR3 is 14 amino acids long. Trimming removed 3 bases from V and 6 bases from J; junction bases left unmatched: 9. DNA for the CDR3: TGTGCCTGGAGACGACAGCGGGGAAGGGATACGCAGTATTTT. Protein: CAWRRQRGRDTQYF.

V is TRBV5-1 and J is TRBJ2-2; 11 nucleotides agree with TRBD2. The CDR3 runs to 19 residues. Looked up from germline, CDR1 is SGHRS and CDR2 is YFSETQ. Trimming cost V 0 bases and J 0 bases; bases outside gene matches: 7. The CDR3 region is CASSLELAGETANTGELFF. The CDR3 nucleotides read TGCGCCAGCAGCTTGGAACTAGCGGGGGAAACTGCGAACACCGGGGAGCTGTTTTTT.

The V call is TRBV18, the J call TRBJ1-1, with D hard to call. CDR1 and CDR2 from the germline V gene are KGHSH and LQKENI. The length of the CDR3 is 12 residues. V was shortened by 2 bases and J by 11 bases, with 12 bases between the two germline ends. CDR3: CASSPFAVAAFF. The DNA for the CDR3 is TGTGCCAGCTCACCATTCGCCGTTGCGGCTTTCTTT.

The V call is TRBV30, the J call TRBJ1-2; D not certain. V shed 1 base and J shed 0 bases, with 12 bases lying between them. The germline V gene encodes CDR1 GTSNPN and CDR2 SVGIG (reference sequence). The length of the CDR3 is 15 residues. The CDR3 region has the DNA TGTGCCTGGAGTGGTATAGGGAGAGCTAACTATGGCTACACCTTC. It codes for CAWSGIGRANYGYTF. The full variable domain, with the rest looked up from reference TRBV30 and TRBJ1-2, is SQTIHQWPATLVQPVGSPLSLECTVEGTSNPNLYWYRQAAGRGLQLLFYSVGIGQISSEVPQNLSASRPQDRQFILSSKKLLLSDSGFYLCAWSGIGRANYGYTFGSGTRLTVV.

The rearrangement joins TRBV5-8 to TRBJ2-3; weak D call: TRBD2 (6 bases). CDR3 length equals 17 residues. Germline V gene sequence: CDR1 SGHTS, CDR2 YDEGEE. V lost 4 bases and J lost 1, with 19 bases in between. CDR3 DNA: TGTGCCAGCAGCCTCGGGGAGGCCCTGAGGGGCACAGATACGCAGTATTTT. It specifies CASSLGEALRGTDTQYF.

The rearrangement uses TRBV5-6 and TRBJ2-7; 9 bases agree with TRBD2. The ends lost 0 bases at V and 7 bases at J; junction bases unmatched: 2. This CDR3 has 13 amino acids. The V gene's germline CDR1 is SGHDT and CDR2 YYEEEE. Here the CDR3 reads CASSLDTSGEQYF. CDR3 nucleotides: TGTGCCAGCAGCTTGGATACTAGCGGGGAGCAGTACTTC.

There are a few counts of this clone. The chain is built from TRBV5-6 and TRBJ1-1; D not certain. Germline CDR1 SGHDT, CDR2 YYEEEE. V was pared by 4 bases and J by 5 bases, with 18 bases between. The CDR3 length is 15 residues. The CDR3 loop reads CASSLGFEEWTEAFF. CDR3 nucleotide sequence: TGTGCCAGCAGCCTTGGTTTTGAGGAATGGACTGAAGCTTTCTTT.

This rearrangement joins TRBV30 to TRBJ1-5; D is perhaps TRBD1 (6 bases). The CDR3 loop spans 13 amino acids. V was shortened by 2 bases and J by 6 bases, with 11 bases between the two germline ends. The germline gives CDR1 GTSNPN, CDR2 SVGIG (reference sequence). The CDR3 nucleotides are TGTGCCTGGAGTAAAGGGGGAGCTCAGCCCCAGCATTTT. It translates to CAWSKGGAQPQHF.

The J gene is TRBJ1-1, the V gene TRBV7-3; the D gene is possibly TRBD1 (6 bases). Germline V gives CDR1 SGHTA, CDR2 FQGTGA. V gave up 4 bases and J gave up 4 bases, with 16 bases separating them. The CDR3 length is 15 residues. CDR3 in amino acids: CASSSQGVGGTEAFF. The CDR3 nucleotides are TGTGCCAGCAGCTCACAGGGAGTAGGTGGCACTGAAGCTTTCTTT.

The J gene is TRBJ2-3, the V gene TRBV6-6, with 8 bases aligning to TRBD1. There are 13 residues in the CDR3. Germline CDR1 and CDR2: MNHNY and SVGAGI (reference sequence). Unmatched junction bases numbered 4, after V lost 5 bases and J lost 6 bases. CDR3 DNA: TGTGCCAGCAGTGGGACAGGCGGGGATACGCAGTATTTT. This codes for CASSGTGGDTQYF.

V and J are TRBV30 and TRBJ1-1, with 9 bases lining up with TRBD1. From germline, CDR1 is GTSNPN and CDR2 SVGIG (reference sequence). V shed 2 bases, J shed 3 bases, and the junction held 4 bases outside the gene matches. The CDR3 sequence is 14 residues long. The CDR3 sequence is CAWSTDRGYTEAFF. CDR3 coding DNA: TGTGCCTGGAGTACGGACAGGGGATACACTGAAGCTTTCTTT.

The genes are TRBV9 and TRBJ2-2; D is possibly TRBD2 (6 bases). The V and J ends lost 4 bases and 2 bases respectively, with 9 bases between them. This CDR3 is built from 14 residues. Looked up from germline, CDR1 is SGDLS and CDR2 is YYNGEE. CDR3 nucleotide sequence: TGTGCCAGCAGCTCCGGGGGAAACACCGGGGAGCTGTTTTTT. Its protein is CASSSGGNTGELFF.

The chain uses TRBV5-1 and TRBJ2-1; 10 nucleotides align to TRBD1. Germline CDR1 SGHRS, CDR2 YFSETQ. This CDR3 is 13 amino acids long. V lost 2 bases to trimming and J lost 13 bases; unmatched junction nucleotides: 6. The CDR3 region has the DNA TGCGCCAGCAGCTTACGGACAGGGGGAACACAGTTCTTC. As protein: CASSLRTGGTQFF. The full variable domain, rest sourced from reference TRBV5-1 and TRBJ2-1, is KAGVTQTPRYLIKTRGQQVTLSCSPISGHRSVSWYQQTPGQGLQFLFEYFSETQRNKGNFPGRFSGRQFSNSRSEMNVSTLELGDSALYLCASSLRTGGTQFFGPGTRLTVL.

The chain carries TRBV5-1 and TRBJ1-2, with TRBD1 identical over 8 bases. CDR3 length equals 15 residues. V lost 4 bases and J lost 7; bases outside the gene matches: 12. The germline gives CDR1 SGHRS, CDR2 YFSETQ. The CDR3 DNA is TGCGCCAGCAGCCTACGGACAGGGCCAGGGGGTGGCTACACCTTC. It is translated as CASSLRTGPGGGYTF.

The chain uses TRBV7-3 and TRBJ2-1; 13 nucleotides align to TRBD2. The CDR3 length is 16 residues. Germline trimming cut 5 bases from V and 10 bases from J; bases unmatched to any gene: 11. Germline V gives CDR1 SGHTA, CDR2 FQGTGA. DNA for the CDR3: TGTGCCAGCAGCCAACCGGGACTAGCGGGACTAGGCGAGCAGTTCTTC. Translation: CASSQPGLAGLGEQFF.

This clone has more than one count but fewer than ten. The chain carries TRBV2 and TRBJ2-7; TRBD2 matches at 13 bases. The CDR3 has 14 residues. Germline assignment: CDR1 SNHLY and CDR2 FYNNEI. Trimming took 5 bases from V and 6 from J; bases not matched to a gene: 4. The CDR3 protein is CASSTSGRGREQYF. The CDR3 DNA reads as TGTGCCAGCAGTACTAGCGGGAGGGGTCGCGAGCAGTACTTC.

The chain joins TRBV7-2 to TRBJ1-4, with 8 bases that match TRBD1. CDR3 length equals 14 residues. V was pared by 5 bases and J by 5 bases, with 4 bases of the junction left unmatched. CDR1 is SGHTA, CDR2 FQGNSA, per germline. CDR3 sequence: CASSPDRVNEKLFF. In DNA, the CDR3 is TGTGCCAGCAGCCCGGACAGGGTAAATGAAAAACTGTTTTTT.

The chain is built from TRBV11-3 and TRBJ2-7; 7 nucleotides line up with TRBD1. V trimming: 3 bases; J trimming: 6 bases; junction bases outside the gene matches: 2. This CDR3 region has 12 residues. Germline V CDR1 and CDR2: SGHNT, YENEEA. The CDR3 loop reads CASSFRQGEQYF. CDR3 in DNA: TGTGCCAGCAGCTTTCGACAGGGCGAGCAGTACTTC.

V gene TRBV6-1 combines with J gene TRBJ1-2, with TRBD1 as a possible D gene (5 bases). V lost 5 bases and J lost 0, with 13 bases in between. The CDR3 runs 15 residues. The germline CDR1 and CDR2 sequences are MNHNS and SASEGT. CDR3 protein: CASSLEQAPNYGYTF. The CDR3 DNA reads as TGTGCCAGCAGTCTCGAACAGGCCCCTAACTATGGCTACACCTTC.

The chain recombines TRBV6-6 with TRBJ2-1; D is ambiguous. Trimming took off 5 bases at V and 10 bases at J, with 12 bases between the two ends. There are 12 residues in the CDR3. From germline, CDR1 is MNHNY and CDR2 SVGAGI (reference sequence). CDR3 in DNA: TGTGCCAGCAGTCCCCAAACTACGGAGCAGTTCTTC. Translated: CASSPQTTEQFF.

The CDR3 protein is CASSTGTNQETQYF. In nucleotides, the CDR3 is TGTGCCAGCAGCACCGGGACAAATCAAGAGACCCAGTACTTC. The chain uses TRBV11-2 and TRBJ2-5; maybe TRBD1 (6 bases). The CDR3 has 14 amino acids. Germline V gene sequence: CDR1 SGHAT, CDR2 FQNNGV. Deletions cut 5 bases from V and 2 bases from J, with 12 bases between.

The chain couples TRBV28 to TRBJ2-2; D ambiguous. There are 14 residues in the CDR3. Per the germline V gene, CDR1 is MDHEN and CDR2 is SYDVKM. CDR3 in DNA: TGTGCTACCAAGGAAGGCGGGAACACCGGGGAGCTGTTTTTT. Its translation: CATKEGGNTGELFF.

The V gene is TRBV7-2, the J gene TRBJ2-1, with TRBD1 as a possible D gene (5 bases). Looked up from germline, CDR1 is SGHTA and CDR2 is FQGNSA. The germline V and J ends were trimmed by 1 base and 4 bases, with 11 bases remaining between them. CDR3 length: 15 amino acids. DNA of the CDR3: TGTGCCAGCAGCTTAGATGGGGCAGGGTACAATGAGCAGTTCTTC. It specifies CASSLDGAGYNEQFF. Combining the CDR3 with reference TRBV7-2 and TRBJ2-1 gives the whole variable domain GAGVSQSPSNKVTEKGKDVELRCDPISGHTALYWYRQSLGQGLEFLIYFQGNSAPDKSGLPSDRFSAERTGGSVSTLTIQRTQQEDSAVYLCASSLDGAGYNEQFFGPGTRLTVL.

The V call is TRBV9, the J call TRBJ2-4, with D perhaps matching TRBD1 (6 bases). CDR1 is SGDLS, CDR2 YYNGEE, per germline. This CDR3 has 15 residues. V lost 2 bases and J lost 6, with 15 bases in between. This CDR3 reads CASSVAGTTGNIQYF. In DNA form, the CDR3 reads TGTGCCAGCAGCGTCGCCGGGACAACAGGAAACATTCAGTACTTC.